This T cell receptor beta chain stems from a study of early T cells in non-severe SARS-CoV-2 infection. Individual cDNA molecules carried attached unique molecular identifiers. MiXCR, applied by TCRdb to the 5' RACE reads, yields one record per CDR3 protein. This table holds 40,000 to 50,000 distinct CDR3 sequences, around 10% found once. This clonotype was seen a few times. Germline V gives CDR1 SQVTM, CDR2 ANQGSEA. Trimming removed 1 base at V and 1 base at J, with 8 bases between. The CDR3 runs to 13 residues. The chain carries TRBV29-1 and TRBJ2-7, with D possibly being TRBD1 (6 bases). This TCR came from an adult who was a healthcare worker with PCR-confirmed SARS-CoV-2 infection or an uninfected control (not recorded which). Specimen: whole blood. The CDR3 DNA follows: TGCAGCGTTGAAGGGGGGCCTTCCTACGAGCAGTACTTC. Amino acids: CSVEGGPSYEQYF.